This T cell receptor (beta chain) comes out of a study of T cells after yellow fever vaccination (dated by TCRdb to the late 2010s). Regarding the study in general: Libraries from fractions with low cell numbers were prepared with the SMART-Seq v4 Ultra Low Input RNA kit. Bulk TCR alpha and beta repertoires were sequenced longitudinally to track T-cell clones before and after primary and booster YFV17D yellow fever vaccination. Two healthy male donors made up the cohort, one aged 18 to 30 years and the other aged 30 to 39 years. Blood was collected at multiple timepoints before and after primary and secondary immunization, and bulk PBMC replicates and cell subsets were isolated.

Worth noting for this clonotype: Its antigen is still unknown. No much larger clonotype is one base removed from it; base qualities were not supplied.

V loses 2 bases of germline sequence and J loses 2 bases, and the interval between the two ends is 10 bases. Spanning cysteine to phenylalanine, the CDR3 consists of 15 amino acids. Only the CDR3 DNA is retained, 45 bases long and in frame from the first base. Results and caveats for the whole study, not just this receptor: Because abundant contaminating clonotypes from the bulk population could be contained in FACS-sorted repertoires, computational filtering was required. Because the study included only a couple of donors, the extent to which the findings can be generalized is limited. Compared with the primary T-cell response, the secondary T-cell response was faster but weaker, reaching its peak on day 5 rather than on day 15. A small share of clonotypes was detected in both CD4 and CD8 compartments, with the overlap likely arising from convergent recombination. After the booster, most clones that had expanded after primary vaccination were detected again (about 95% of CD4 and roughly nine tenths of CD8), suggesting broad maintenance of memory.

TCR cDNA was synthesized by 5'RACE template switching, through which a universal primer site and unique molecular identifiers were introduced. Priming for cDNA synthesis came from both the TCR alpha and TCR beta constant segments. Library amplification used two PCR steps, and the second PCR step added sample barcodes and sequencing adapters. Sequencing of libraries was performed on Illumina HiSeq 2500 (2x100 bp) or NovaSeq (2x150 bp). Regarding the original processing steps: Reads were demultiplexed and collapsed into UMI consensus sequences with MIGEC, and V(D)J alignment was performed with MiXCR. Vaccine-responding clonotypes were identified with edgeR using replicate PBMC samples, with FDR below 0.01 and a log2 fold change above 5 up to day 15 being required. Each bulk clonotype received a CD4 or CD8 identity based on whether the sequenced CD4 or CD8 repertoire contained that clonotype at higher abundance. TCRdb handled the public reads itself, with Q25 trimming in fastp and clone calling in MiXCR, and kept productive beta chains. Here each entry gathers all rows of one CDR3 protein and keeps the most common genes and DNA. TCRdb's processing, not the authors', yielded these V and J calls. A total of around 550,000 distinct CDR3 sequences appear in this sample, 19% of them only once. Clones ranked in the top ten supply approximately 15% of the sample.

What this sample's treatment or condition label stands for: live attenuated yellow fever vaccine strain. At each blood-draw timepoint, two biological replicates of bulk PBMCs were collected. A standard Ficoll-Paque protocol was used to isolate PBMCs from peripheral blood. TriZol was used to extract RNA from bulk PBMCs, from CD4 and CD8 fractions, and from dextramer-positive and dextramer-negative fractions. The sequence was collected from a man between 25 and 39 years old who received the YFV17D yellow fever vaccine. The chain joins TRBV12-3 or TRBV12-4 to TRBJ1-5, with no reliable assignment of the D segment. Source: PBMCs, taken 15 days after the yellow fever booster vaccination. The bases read TGTGCCAGCAGTTTAACCACATTTGGCAATCAGCCCCAGCATTTT. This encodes CASSLTTFGNQPQHF.